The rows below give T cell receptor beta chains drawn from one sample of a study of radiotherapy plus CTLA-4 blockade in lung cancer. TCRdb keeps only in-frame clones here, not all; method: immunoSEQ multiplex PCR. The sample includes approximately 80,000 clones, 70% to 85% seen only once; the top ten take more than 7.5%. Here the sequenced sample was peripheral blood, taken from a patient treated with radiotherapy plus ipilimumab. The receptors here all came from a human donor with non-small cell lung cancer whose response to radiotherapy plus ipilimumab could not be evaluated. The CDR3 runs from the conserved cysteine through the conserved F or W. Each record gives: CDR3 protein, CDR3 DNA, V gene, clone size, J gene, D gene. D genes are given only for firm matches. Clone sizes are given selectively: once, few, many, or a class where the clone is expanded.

cdr3_aa: CASSPNKNPGAGNTIYF
cdr3_nt: TGTGCCAGCAGCCCGAACAAGAACCCAGGGGCTGGAAACACCATATATTTT
v_call: TRBV5-4
clone_size: -
j_call: TRBJ1-3
d_call: -

cdr3_aa: CASRRDSEGAFF
cdr3_nt: TGTGCCAGCAGAAGGGACTCCGAGGGAGCTTTCTTT
v_call: TRBV6-6
clone_size: -
j_call: TRBJ1-1
d_call: -

cdr3_aa: CASSSRLAGETQYF
cdr3_nt: TGTGCCAGCAGTTCCAGACTAGCGGGAGAGACCCAGTACTTC
v_call: TRBV27
clone_size: few
j_call: TRBJ2-5
d_call: TRBD2

cdr3_aa: CASSPGLFDNEQFF
cdr3_nt: TGTGCCAGCAGCCCCGGACTATTTGACAATGAGCAGTTCTTC
v_call: TRBV7-2
clone_size: -
j_call: TRBJ2-1
d_call: -

cdr3_aa: CASTTTGFGTEAFF
cdr3_nt: TGTGCCAGTACCACTACAGGGTTTGGGACTGAAGCTTTCTTT
v_call: TRBV19
clone_size: -
j_call: TRBJ1-1
d_call: -

cdr3_aa: CASSLQGATGELFF
cdr3_nt: TGTGCCAGCAGCTTACAGGGGGCCACCGGGGAGCTGTTTTTT
v_call: TRBV7-2
clone_size: -
j_call: TRBJ2-2
d_call: TRBD1

cdr3_aa: CASSVDRDQPQHF
cdr3_nt: TGTGCCAGCAGTGTAGACAGGGACCAGCCCCAGCATTTT
v_call: TRBV6-4
clone_size: few
j_call: TRBJ1-5
d_call: TRBD1

cdr3_aa: CASSILGLEGYQPQHF
cdr3_nt: TGTGCCAGTAGTATTCTCGGGTTAGAGGGTTATCAGCCCCAGCATTTT
v_call: TRBV19
clone_size: many
j_call: TRBJ1-5
d_call: -

cdr3_aa: CASREGGVNTEAFF
cdr3_nt: TGTGCCAGCAGAGAGGGGGGGGTGAACACTGAAGCTTTCTTT
v_call: TRBV11-3
clone_size: -
j_call: TRBJ1-1
d_call: -

cdr3_aa: CASSQEGVTQYF
cdr3_nt: TGTGCCAGTAGTCAGGAAGGGGTTACGCAGTATTTT
v_call: TRBV19
clone_size: -
j_call: TRBJ2-3
d_call: -

cdr3_aa: CASSQVGGYPGELFF
cdr3_nt: TGCGCCAGCAGCCAAGTTGGCGGTTATCCCGGGGAGCTGTTTTTT
v_call: TRBV4-1
clone_size: -
j_call: TRBJ2-2
d_call: -

cdr3_aa: CASSSRESGNQPQHF
cdr3_nt: TGTGCCAGCAGCTCAAGGGAGTCAGGCAATCAGCCCCAGCATTTT
v_call: TRBV7-2
clone_size: -
j_call: TRBJ1-5
d_call: -

cdr3_aa: CASSPSPPYNEQFF
cdr3_nt: TGTGCCAGCAGCCCCAGTCCGCCCTACAATGAGCAGTTCTTC
v_call: TRBV7-2
clone_size: -
j_call: TRBJ2-1
d_call: -

cdr3_aa: CASSLGVTGFVGELFF
cdr3_nt: TGTGCCAGCAGCTTAGGGGTGACAGGGTTTGTCGGGGAGCTGTTTTTT
v_call: TRBV7-9
clone_size: -
j_call: TRBJ2-2
d_call: TRBD1

cdr3_aa: CASSQPGRGYASGGYTF
cdr3_nt: TGTGCCAGCAGCCAACCCGGCAGGGGGTATGCTTCGGGTGGCTACACCTTC
v_call: TRBV14
clone_size: -
j_call: TRBJ1-2
d_call: TRBD1

cdr3_aa: CASSSAGGGNEQFF
cdr3_nt: TGTGCCAGCAGTTCCGCGGGGGGTGGCAATGAGCAGTTCTTC
v_call: TRBV6-5
clone_size: few
j_call: TRBJ2-1
d_call: TRBD2

cdr3_aa: CASSLAGDLNTEAFF
cdr3_nt: TGTGCCAGCAGCTTGGCAGGTGACCTGAACACTGAAGCTTTCTTT
v_call: TRBV5-6
clone_size: once
j_call: TRBJ1-1
d_call: -

cdr3_aa: CASSFDSGRPGELFF
cdr3_nt: TGTGCCAGCAGCTTCGATAGCGGGAGACCCGGGGAGCTGTTTTTT
v_call: TRBV11-3
clone_size: -
j_call: TRBJ2-2
d_call: TRBD2

cdr3_aa: CSVEQADTQYF
cdr3_nt: TGCAGCGTTGAGCAGGCGGATACGCAGTATTTT
v_call: TRBV29-1
clone_size: -
j_call: TRBJ2-3
d_call: -

cdr3_aa: CASSLDGLAESYEQYF
cdr3_nt: TGCGCCAGCAGCTTGGATGGACTAGCGGAGTCCTACGAGCAGTACTTC
v_call: TRBV5-1
clone_size: few
j_call: TRBJ2-7
d_call: TRBD2

cdr3_aa: CASSSRTTSYEQYF
cdr3_nt: TGTGCCAGCAGCTCCCGGACTACCTCCTACGAGCAGTACTTC
v_call: TRBV11-3
clone_size: -
j_call: TRBJ2-7
d_call: -

cdr3_aa: CASSPTGGYGNTIYF
cdr3_nt: TGTGCCAGCAGCCCGACCGGAGGGTACGGAAACACCATATATTTT
v_call: TRBV5-4
clone_size: few
j_call: TRBJ1-3
d_call: -

cdr3_aa: CAWKQRFEAFF
cdr3_nt: TGTGCCTGGAAGCAGCGGTTTGAAGCTTTCTTT
v_call: TRBV30
clone_size: -
j_call: TRBJ1-1
d_call: -

cdr3_aa: CASSLRETQYF
cdr3_nt: TGTGCCAGCAGCTTGCGGGAGACCCAGTACTTC
v_call: TRBV5-6
clone_size: -
j_call: TRBJ2-5
d_call: -

cdr3_aa: CASSQAGQYQETQYF
cdr3_nt: TGTGCCAGCAGCCAAGCTGGTCAGTACCAAGAGACCCAGTACTTC
v_call: TRBV4-2
clone_size: -
j_call: TRBJ2-5
d_call: -

cdr3_aa: CASSKGDSIYNEQFF
cdr3_nt: TGTGCCAGCAGTAAAGGGGACAGCATATACAATGAGCAGTTCTTC
v_call: TRBV6-5
clone_size: -
j_call: TRBJ2-1
d_call: TRBD1

cdr3_aa: CASSLRPLVRQGANEQYF
cdr3_nt: TGTGCCAGCAGCTTAAGACCCCTGGTTAGGCAGGGGGCCAACGAGCAGTACTTC
v_call: TRBV11-2
clone_size: -
j_call: TRBJ2-7
d_call: TRBD1

cdr3_aa: CASSVGLAEETQYF
cdr3_nt: TGTGCCAGCAGTGTGGGACTAGCGGAAGAGACCCAGTACTTC
v_call: TRBV2
clone_size: -
j_call: TRBJ2-5
d_call: TRBD2

cdr3_aa: CATGPGLSEAFF
cdr3_nt: TGTGCCACCGGCCCGGGACTTTCTGAAGCTTTCTTT
v_call: TRBV7-9
clone_size: -
j_call: TRBJ1-1
d_call: -

cdr3_aa: CASSSHLDRISYEQYF
cdr3_nt: TGTGCCAGCAGTTCCCACCTCGACAGGATCTCCTACGAGCAGTACTTC
v_call: TRBV28
clone_size: -
j_call: TRBJ2-7
d_call: -

cdr3_aa: CASSVGQGRPGELFF
cdr3_nt: TGTGCCAGCAGTGTGGGACAGGGGAGGCCCGGGGAGCTGTTTTTT
v_call: TRBV6-1
clone_size: -
j_call: TRBJ2-2
d_call: TRBD1

cdr3_aa: CASSQADRASYEQYF
cdr3_nt: TGCGCCAGCAGCCAAGCTGACAGAGCCTCCTACGAGCAGTACTTC
v_call: TRBV4-1
clone_size: -
j_call: TRBJ2-7
d_call: -

cdr3_aa: CASSRWTGGEDQPQHF
cdr3_nt: TGTGCCAGCAGCCGATGGACAGGGGGCGAGGATCAGCCCCAGCATTTT
v_call: TRBV2
clone_size: -
j_call: TRBJ1-5
d_call: TRBD1

cdr3_aa: CATSRGAGTGGTDTQYF
cdr3_nt: TGTGCCACCAGCAGAGGAGCCGGGACGGGAGGCACAGATACGCAGTATTTT
v_call: TRBV15
clone_size: -
j_call: TRBJ2-3
d_call: -

cdr3_aa: CASSPGLAGNNEQFF
cdr3_nt: TGTGCCAGCAGCCCGGGACTAGCGGGGAACAATGAGCAGTTCTTC
v_call: TRBV11-3
clone_size: -
j_call: TRBJ2-1
d_call: TRBD2

cdr3_aa: CASSQIPGQGYEQYF
cdr3_nt: TGCGCCAGCAGCCAGATACCGGGACAGGGCTACGAGCAGTACTTC
v_call: TRBV4-3
clone_size: -
j_call: TRBJ2-7
d_call: TRBD1

cdr3_aa: CASSFPQVHTEAFF
cdr3_nt: TGTGCCAGCAGTTTTCCCCAGGTTCACACTGAAGCTTTCTTT
v_call: TRBV6-5
clone_size: once
j_call: TRBJ1-1
d_call: -

cdr3_aa: CASSPNTGTGSSEQYF
cdr3_nt: TGTGCCAGCTCACCCAATACCGGGACAGGGTCCAGCGAGCAGTACTTC
v_call: TRBV18
clone_size: -
j_call: TRBJ2-7
d_call: TRBD1

cdr3_aa: CASRIRSSVYGYTF
cdr3_nt: TGTGCCAGCAGAATTCGTTCATCGGTGTACGGCTACACCTTC
v_call: TRBV27
clone_size: -
j_call: TRBJ1-2
d_call: -

cdr3_aa: CASSLAGGYSYNEQFF
cdr3_nt: TGTGCCAGCAGCTTAGCGGGGGGATACTCCTACAATGAGCAGTTCTTC
v_call: TRBV7-2
clone_size: once
j_call: TRBJ2-1
d_call: -

cdr3_aa: CAWSLAGVDYNEQFF
cdr3_nt: TGTGCCTGGAGCCTAGCGGGAGTTGACTACAATGAGCAGTTCTTC
v_call: TRBV30
clone_size: -
j_call: TRBJ2-1
d_call: TRBD2

cdr3_aa: CASSIRGSSNQPQHF
cdr3_nt: TGTGCCAGTAGTATCCGGGGGTCCAGCAATCAGCCCCAGCATTTT
v_call: TRBV19
clone_size: -
j_call: TRBJ1-5
d_call: -

cdr3_aa: CASTEGTGFYGYTF
cdr3_nt: TGTGCCAGCACCGAAGGGACAGGCTTCTATGGCTACACCTTC
v_call: TRBV7-2
clone_size: -
j_call: TRBJ1-2
d_call: TRBD1

cdr3_aa: CASSVDDSVRDTQYF
cdr3_nt: TGTGCCAGCAGCGTAGATGACAGCGTAAGAGATACGCAGTATTTT
v_call: TRBV9
clone_size: -
j_call: TRBJ2-3
d_call: -

cdr3_aa: CASSFRAGGAGANVLTF
cdr3_nt: TGTGCCAGCAGCTTCCGAGCGGGAGGCGCCGGGGCCAACGTCCTGACTTTC
v_call: TRBV7-3
clone_size: -
j_call: TRBJ2-6
d_call: TRBD2

cdr3_aa: CASSFADLSYGYTF
cdr3_nt: TGTGCCAGCAGCTTTGCGGACTTGAGCTATGGCTACACCTTC
v_call: TRBV5-5
clone_size: few
j_call: TRBJ1-2
d_call: -

cdr3_aa: CASPPRGLAGGFTDTQYF
cdr3_nt: TGTGCCAGCCCCCCGCGGGGACTAGCGGGGGGGTTCACAGATACGCAGTATTTT
v_call: TRBV28
clone_size: -
j_call: TRBJ2-3
d_call: TRBD2

cdr3_aa: CASSLAGGMSEQYF
cdr3_nt: TGTGCCAGCAGCCTAGCGGGAGGGATGAGCGAGCAGTACTTC
v_call: TRBV5-4
clone_size: -
j_call: TRBJ2-7
d_call: TRBD2

cdr3_aa: CASSFGTPSSYGQYF
cdr3_nt: TGTGCCAGCAGCTTCGGGACTCCCAGCTCCTACGGGCAGTACTTC
v_call: TRBV5-4
clone_size: -
j_call: TRBJ2-7
d_call: -

cdr3_aa: CASRDYGQGNYGYTF
cdr3_nt: TGTGCCAGCAGGGATTATGGACAGGGGAACTATGGCTACACCTTC
v_call: TRBV6-1
clone_size: -
j_call: TRBJ1-2
d_call: TRBD1

cdr3_aa: CAWKGLAGETSTDTQYF
cdr3_nt: TGTGCCTGGAAGGGACTAGCGGGGGAGACTAGCACAGATACGCAGTATTTT
v_call: TRBV30
clone_size: -
j_call: TRBJ2-3
d_call: TRBD2

cdr3_aa: CASSRGLATEQFF
cdr3_nt: TGCGCCAGCAGCCGCGGACTAGCGACTGAGCAGTTCTTC
v_call: TRBV4-1
clone_size: -
j_call: TRBJ2-1
d_call: TRBD2

cdr3_aa: CASRDGGGTAAYEQYF
cdr3_nt: TGCGCCAGCAGAGACGGAGGGGGGACAGCCGCCTACGAGCAGTACTTC
v_call: TRBV5-1
clone_size: -
j_call: TRBJ2-7
d_call: -